This TCR beta chain was recorded in a study of response to subunit inactivated influenza vaccine. The CDR3 spans 11 residues. The germline V gene has CDR1 SNHLY and CDR2 FYNNEI. V lost 8 bases to trimming and J lost 2 bases, with 5 bases between them. This clonotype was seen more than once but under ten times. Antigen unknown. The study's findings and limits: The authors proposed limited new T cell recruitment per seasonal influenza vaccination.

MiXCR was run by TCRdb on the RT-PCR reads, yielding one entry per CDR3 protein. Of roughly 520,000 distinct CDR3 sequences listed, about 25% are singletons. The sequenced sample was CD4+ T cells sorted from PBMCs, obtained around 5 days after vaccination. The clonotype comes from a man aged 45-60 years who received an inactivated influenza vaccine. V and J are TRBV2 and TRBJ2-3; possible D gene TRBD1, 5 bases. The CDR3 DNA reads as TGTGCCAGCGGGGCCACAGATACGCAGTATTTT. Residues: CASGATDTQYF.